Below, 17 T cell receptor beta chains from the same sample are listed, as sequenced in a study of T cell clonality in common variable immunodeficiency. TCRdb keeps only in-frame clones here, not all; method: immunoSEQ multiplex PCR. The sample was found to contain some 54,000 clones, and every one recurs. The source material was peripheral blood mononuclear cells. The receptors originated from a person aged 18 to 70 in good health.

In this sample, this clone turned up a few times. The read gets to within 3 residues of the CDR3 end, and the germline J gene fills in the rest. The rearrangement joins TRBV5-1 to TRBJ1-5; TRBD1 is a possible D gene (5 bases). The CDR3 is 15 residues long. Trimming took 0 bases from V and 6 from J, leaving 13 bases between them. Germline CDR1 SGHRS, CDR2 YFSETQ. The chain's CDR3 is CASSLGTPGSQPQHF. CDR3 DNA (partial): TGCGCCAGCAGCTTGGGGACCCCAGGGAGTCAGCCC. Full variable domain (rest looked up from reference TRBV5-1 and TRBJ1-5): KAGVTQTPRYLIKTRGQQVTLSCSPISGHRSVSWYQQTPGQGLQFLFEYFSETQRNKGNFPGRFSGRQFSNSRSEMNVSTLELGDSALYLCASSLGTPGSQPQHFGDGTRLSIL.

This clone was counted ten times or more. Here the CDR3 reads CSARHSGGGTGELFF. The DNA read from the CDR3 is TGCAGTGCACGGCACAGCGGGGGGGGAACCGGGGAG. This chain connects TRBV20-1 to TRBJ2-2, with 10 bases fitting TRBD2. The read gets to within 3 residues of the CDR3 end, and the germline J gene fills in the rest. Trimming took 6 bases from V and 5 from J; bases not matched to a gene: 9. The V gene's germline CDR1 is DFQATT and CDR2 SNEGSKA (reference sequence). The CDR3 has 15 amino acids.

Note on this clone: The CDR3 end falls 3 residues outside the read, so it is completed with the germline J gene. The genes are TRBV20-1 and TRBJ1-2; D is uncertain. The CDR3 extends over 11 amino acids. Looked up from germline, CDR1 is DFQATT and CDR2 is SNEGSKA (reference sequence). The CDR3 here is CSASLPGGYTF. The CDR3 DNA, read in part, is TGCAGTGCTTCCCTGCCGGGGGGC.

This clone was seen ten or more times. The CDR3 is CASSLADSGELFF. The CDR3 bases that were read are TGTGCCAGCAGCCTGGCAGATTCCGGGGAG. The genes are TRBV11-3 and TRBJ2-2; no definite D call. The DNA ends 3 residues before the CDR3 does, and the rest of the CDR3 is filled in from the germline J gene. With 5 bases removed from V and 6 bases from J, the gap between germline ends came to 10 bases. The CDR3 is made up of 13 amino acids. The germline V gene has CDR1 SGHNT and CDR2 YENEEA.

This clone was detected only a few times. The read comes to an end 3 residues before the CDR3 does, leaving the germline J gene to fill in the end. The V gene is TRBV18, the J gene TRBJ2-3; tentative D call: TRBD1 (6 bases). Germline CDR1 KGHSH, CDR2 LQKENI. The CDR3 runs to 15 residues. CDR3 sequence reads: CASSPGQGPNQPQYF. The sequenced CDR3 bases are TGTGCCAGCTCACCGGGGCAGGGGCCGAATCAGCCG.

This clone was detected ten times or more. The CDR3 is cut off 3 residues early in the read; its end comes from the germline J gene. The chain carries TRBV30 and TRBJ1-1; TRBD1 matches at 8 bases. The junction had 8 bases not matched to a gene; V was cut back by 6 bases and J by 2 bases. CDR1 GTSNPN and CDR2 SVGIG come from the germline V gene (reference sequence). The CDR3 is 14 amino acids. The CDR3 protein is CACTRQGFNTEAFF. The part of the CDR3 DNA that was read is TGTGCCTGCACCCGACAGGGGTTTAACACTGAA.

This clone was recorded at least ten times. The read comes to an end 3 residues before the CDR3 does, leaving the germline J gene to fill in the end. The chain recombines TRBV7-3 with TRBJ2-1; maybe TRBD1 (5 bases). Per germline, CDR1 SGHTA and CDR2 FQGTGA. This CDR3 spans 13 amino acids. The V end lost 0 bases, the J end lost 9 bases, and 9 bases lay between the germline ends. CDR3 DNA, as far as it was read: TGTGCCAGCAGCTTAACGGAAGGGGCTGAG. Translating gives CASSLTEGAE. The complete CDR3 sequence is CASSLTEGAEQFF.

This clone was observed at least ten times. The read falls 3 residues short of the CDR3 end, and the missing part is taken from the germline J gene. This sequence joins TRBV20-1 and TRBJ1-4; D remains unclear. Germline V lookup: CDR1 DFQATT, CDR2 SNEGSKA (reference sequence). V lost 0 bases and J 7 bases, leaving 12 bases between the germline ends. CDR3 size: 14 residues. Incomplete CDR3 DNA: TGCAGTGCTAGAGAAGGCGGGGATCCTGAAAAA. This translates into CSAREGGDPEK. The whole CDR3 region reads CSAREGGDPEKLFF.

This clone was seen ten or more times. The CDR3 end falls 3 residues outside the read, so it is completed with the germline J gene. The chain employs TRBV5-1 and TRBJ2-6, with a weak D call TRBD1 (6 bases). Trimming took off 1 base at V and 3 bases at J, with 11 bases between the two ends. This CDR3 contains 16 residues. The germline V gene has CDR1 SGHRS and CDR2 YFSETQ. The chain's CDR3 is CASSLFGGGGANVLTF. The sequenced CDR3 bases are TGCGCCAGCAGCTTGTTTGGGGGCGGTGGGGCCAACGTC.

As concerns this clone: The CDR3 extends 3 residues past the end of the read, so its final part is completed from the germline J gene. The chain employs TRBV7-2 and TRBJ2-7, with D perhaps TRBD1 (5 bases). CDR1 is SGHTA, CDR2 FQGNSA, per germline. CDR3 length: 12 amino acids. Trimming took off 5 bases at V and 3 bases at J, with 8 bases between the two ends. Incomplete CDR3 DNA: TGTGCCAGCAGCCGGACAATCTACGAG. Translated, it gives CASSRTIYE. The complete CDR3 protein is CASSRTIYEQYF.

There are many counts of this clone. The part of the CDR3 DNA that was read is TGTGCCAGCAGTCACGGACTAGCGGGGTCACACACAGATACG. This sequence encodes CASSHGLAGSHTDT. The full CDR3 protein is CASSHGLAGSHTDTQYF. The chain joins TRBV13 to TRBJ2-3, with 12 nucleotides matching TRBD2. The CDR3 extends 3 residues past the end of the read, so its final part is completed from the germline J gene. After removal of 6 bases from V and 2 bases from J, the junction contained 9 bases not matched to a gene. Germline-derived CDR1 and CDR2 are PRHDT and FYEKMQ (reference sequence). The CDR3 spans 17 residues. Combining the CDR3 with reference TRBV13 and TRBJ2-3 gives the whole variable domain AAGVIQSPRHLIKEKRETATLKCYPIPRHDTVYWYQQGPGQDPQFLISFYEKMQSDKGSIPDRFSAQQFSDYHSELNMSSLELGDSALYFCASSHGLAGSHTDTQYFGPGTRLTVL.

This clone was recorded many times. Sequencing ends 3 residues short of the CDR3 end; the germline J gene provides the rest. The chain uses TRBV7-2 and TRBJ1-2, with D unclear. V lost 2 bases and J 6 bases, leaving 10 bases between the germline ends. The CDR3 runs to 13 residues. Germline CDR1 and CDR2: SGHTA and FQGNSA. The part of the CDR3 DNA that was read is TGTGCCAGCAGCTTACAGGCCAACCATGGC. It specifies CASSLQANHG. In full, the CDR3 reads CASSLQANHGYTF.

As for this clone: Read sequence stops 3 residues before the CDR3 end, and the germline J gene provides the missing end. V gene TRBV11-2 combines with J gene TRBJ1-5; no definite D call. Looked up from germline, CDR1 is SGHAT and CDR2 is FQNNGV. Between the trimmed V and J ends, which lost 5 bases and 9 bases, there was a span of 11 bases. The CDR3 extends over 12 amino acids. The CDR3: CASSPNNGPQHF. CDR3 DNA (partial): TGTGCCAGCAGCCCCAACAATGGGCCC.

This clone appeared many times. Read coverage stops 3 residues before the CDR3 terminus; the germline J gene supplies the remainder. V and J are TRBV7-9 and TRBJ2-7; 7 nucleotides agree with TRBD2. CDR1 and CDR2 from the germline V gene are SEHNR and FQNEAQ (reference sequence). Trimming took 1 base from V and 1 from J; bases not matched to a gene: 1. The CDR3 totals 14 residues. The CDR3 sequence: CASSLGEGSYEQYF. The CDR3 DNA, read in part, is TGTGCCAGCAGCTTAGGGGAGGGGTCCTACGAG.

This clone was counted at least ten times. The read falls 3 residues short of the CDR3 end, and the missing part is taken from the germline J gene. The chain couples TRBV5-1 to TRBJ2-3; D is undetermined. Trimming left V 4 bases short and J 1 base short, with 10 bases between. The CDR3 covers 14 residues. The V gene's germline CDR1 is SGHRS and CDR2 YFSETQ. The CDR3 sequence is CASSPHYRTDTQYF. The sequenced part of the CDR3 DNA is TGCGCCAGCAGCCCCCACTATCGCACAGATACG.

In its sample, this clone was seen a few times. Read coverage stops 3 residues before the CDR3 terminus; the germline J gene supplies the remainder. V is TRBV30 and J is TRBJ2-7; D might be TRBD1 (5 bases). V lost 2 bases, J lost 4 bases, and 12 bases lay in between. This CDR3 is 13 amino acids long. Germline loops: CDR1 GTSNPN, CDR2 SVGIG (reference sequence). The CDR3 bases that were read are TGTGCCTGGAGTACGCCAGGGTCGTACGAG. This translates into CAWSTPGSYE. The whole CDR3 protein is CAWSTPGSYEQYF.

This clone was observed many times. Sequencing ends 3 residues short of the CDR3 end; the germline J gene provides the rest. V gene TRBV6-2 or TRBV6-3 combines with J gene TRBJ2-1; 7 nucleotides match TRBD1. Germline V gives CDR1 MNHEY, CDR2 SVGEGT. Trimming removed 5 bases from V and 8 bases from J; junction bases left unmatched: 6. The CDR3 covers 13 residues. The CDR3 bases that were read are TGTGCCAGCAGTGGAACAGGGGTACATGAG. This codes for CASSGTGVHE. The full CDR3 sequence reads CASSGTGVHEQFF.